The following is a TCR beta chain sequence with its context. Antigen specificity is unknown. These data belong to a study of Ad26.COV2.S vaccination and SARS-CoV-2 variants. As for the study in general: A COV1001 Ad26.COV2.S trial-arm participant provided the sample. Intramuscular Ad26.COV2.S doses were given once or twice, 56 days apart. Study outcomes and limitations: Total responses of T cells may have been underestimated by the analyses of TCR breadth and depth.

Some clones are missing from TCRdb's copy, which holds only in-frame ones; the method was immunoSEQ multiplex PCR. The sample shows roughly 400,000 clones, 92% of them seen only once. Per the germline V gene, CDR1 is MNHEY and CDR2 is SMNVEV (reference sequence). This CDR3 comprises 14 residues. V lost 3 bases and J 6 bases, leaving 12 bases between the germline ends. Treatment meaning: about 20 received Ad26.COV2.S at low or high dose, single or two shots; 5 received placebo; per-sample allocation not given. Samples analyzed were those drawn on day 63 after the first vaccine or placebo injection. This specimen consisted of peripheral blood, obtained in a trial of Ad26.COV2.S vaccine versus placebo. This receptor was taken from a person between 18 and 65 years old who received the Ad26.COV2.S COVID-19 vaccine or a placebo. The rearrangement uses TRBV27 and TRBJ2-1; D gene ambiguous. The CDR3 region has the DNA TGTGCCAGCAGTTTCGCGCGCCCCCCCAATGAGCAGTTCTTC. Amino acid sequence: CASSFARPPNEQFF.